The entry below gives a single T cell receptor beta chain sequence along with its context. These data originate in a study of shared clonotypes between healthy human individuals. Germline V gene sequence: CDR1 MNHEY, CDR2 SMNVEV (reference sequence). V dropped 4 bases and J dropped 2; count of bases not matched to a gene: 8. CDR3 length: 15 residues. Profiled with immunoSEQ multiplex PCR; TCRdb holds only in-frame clones, not every one. The table has approximately 1,500,000 clones, roughly 95% seen once. The sample comprised naive CD4+ T cells sorted from blood. Subset meaning: CD45RA+ positively selected. V and J are TRBV27 and TRBJ2-7; 7 nucleotides align to TRBD2. This TCR was sampled from a young man in good health. CDR3 nucleotides: TGTGCCAGCAGTTCCTCCGTGAGCGGGACCTACGAGCAGTACTTC. Translation: CASSSSVSGTYEQYF.